The 10 T cell receptor beta chains below come from one sample, sequenced in a study of cytomegalovirus exposure and HLA in healthy donors. Amplification used 60 Vbeta primers and 13 Jbeta primers. Method: immunoSEQ multiplex PCR; TCRdb's copy keeps in-frame clones and lacks some. Of 85,000 to 100,000 clones listed, around three quarters are singletons. The specimen sequenced was PBMCs. These receptors were taken from a male donor in good health and CMV-seropositive.

The chain has TRBV30 and TRBJ1-1, with D perhaps TRBD1 (5 bases). This CDR3 spans 12 amino acids. The V and J ends lost 3 bases and 9 bases respectively, with 14 bases between them. Per the germline V gene, CDR1 is GTSNPN and CDR2 is SVGIG (reference sequence). Here the CDR3 DNA reads TGTGCCTGGAGCCACGGTGCAGGGAAAGCTTTCTTT. Amino acids: CAWSHGAGKAFF.

V and J are TRBV6-6 and TRBJ1-4, with a tentative D call TRBD1 (6 bases). The CDR3 extends over 12 amino acids. V lost 11 bases and J lost 4, with 11 bases in between. The germline V gene encodes CDR1 MNHNY and CDR2 SVGAGI (reference sequence). The CDR3 DNA is TGTGCCTCACGCAGGGGTAATGAAAAACTGTTTTTT. Translating it yields CASRRGNEKLFF.

With respect to this clone: This sample includes further DNA sequences coding for the same CDR3. V and J are TRBV12-5 and TRBJ2-3, with D maybe TRBD1 (6 bases). Germline values: CDR1 LGHNT, CDR2 FRNRAP. The CDR3 has 12 amino acids. The germline V and J ends were trimmed by 6 bases and 2 bases, with 6 bases remaining between them. The CDR3 sequence is CASGGATDTQYF. CDR3 nucleotide sequence: TGTGCTAGTGGGGGGGCCACAGATACGCAGTATTTT.

The rearrangement uses TRBV2 and TRBJ1-4; D remains ambiguous. The CDR3 runs 10 residues. Per germline, CDR1 SNHLY and CDR2 FYNNEI. Trimming removed 8 bases from V and 6 bases from J, with 4 bases in between. The CDR3: CASRDEKLFF. In nucleotides, the CDR3 is TGTGCCAGCCGGGATGAAAAACTGTTTTTT.

The chain couples TRBV5-1 to TRBJ1-1; unclear D gene. From germline, CDR1 is SGHRS and CDR2 YFSETQ. Trimming removed 2 bases at V and 1 base at J, with 9 bases between. This CDR3 spans 14 amino acids. CDR3: CASSFGGGNTEAFF. For the CDR3, the DNA is TGCGCCAGCAGCTTCGGAGGAGGGAACACTGAAGCTTTCTTT. Full variable domain (remainder filled in from reference TRBV5-1 and TRBJ1-1): KAGVTQTPRYLIKTRGQQVTLSCSPISGHRSVSWYQQTPGQGLQFLFEYFSETQRNKGNFPGRFSGRQFSNSRSEMNVSTLELGDSALYLCASSFGGGNTEAFFGQGTRLTVV.

This rearrangement joins TRBV18 to TRBJ1-4; D unclear. The CDR3 covers 14 residues. The V end lost 3 bases, the J end lost 7 bases, and 12 bases lay between the germline ends. The germline V gene has CDR1 KGHSH and CDR2 LQKENI. Here the CDR3 DNA reads TGTGCCAGCTCACCTTCAAACCTACGTGAAAAACTGTTTTTT. Protein product: CASSPSNLREKLFF.

This sequence joins TRBV30 and TRBJ1-4; D possibly corresponds to TRBD1 (6 bases). CDR1 and CDR2 (germline): GTSNPN, SVGIG (reference sequence). The ends were cut back, 0 bases at V and 7 bases at J, with 15 bases in the middle. This CDR3 comprises 15 residues. The CDR3 coding sequence is TGTGCCTGGAGTGTGAAATCAGGGGACGTTGAAAAACTGTTTTTT. Translating gives CAWSVKSGDVEKLFF.

This clone was seen just once. The CDR3 DNA follows: TGTGCCAGCAGCGTAGGGGGACTAGCTCCCCACGAGCAGTACTTC. It encodes CASSVGGLAPHEQYF. The chain is built from TRBV9 and TRBJ2-7, with 9 bases lining up with TRBD2. The CDR3 consists of 15 residues. Germline assignment: CDR1 SGDLS and CDR2 YYNGEE. J was trimmed by 5 bases and V by 0 bases; bases with no gene match: 6.

The V gene is TRBV4-3, the J gene TRBJ2-1; D might be TRBD1 (6 bases). CDR3 length: 16 residues. V lost 0 bases and J lost 0, with 9 bases in between. The germline V gene encodes CDR1 LGHNA and CDR2 YSLEER. The CDR3 DNA reads TGCGCCAGCAGCCAAGATGAGGGGGTCTCCTACAATGAGCAGTTCTTC. Translating gives CASSQDEGVSYNEQFF.

The V gene is TRBV7-2, the J gene TRBJ2-1; TRBD2 matches at 8 bases. The CDR3 spans 15 residues. V shed 0 bases and J 4 bases; nucleotides not matched to a gene: 2. Germline V gene sequence: CDR1 SGHTA, CDR2 FQGNSA. For the CDR3, the DNA is TGTGCCAGCAGCTTAGCAGCGGGGGATTACAATGAGCAGTTCTTC. Translated, it gives CASSLAAGDYNEQFF. The entire variable domain, with the rest obtained from reference TRBV7-2 and TRBJ2-1, is as follows: GAGVSQSPSNKVTEKGKDVELRCDPISGHTALYWYRQSLGQGLEFLIYFQGNSAPDKSGLPSDRFSAERTGGSVSTLTIQRTQQEDSAVYLCASSLAAGDYNEQFFGPGTRLTVL.